A selection of T cell receptor beta chains follows, all from one sample in a study of cytomegalovirus exposure and HLA in healthy donors. Some clones are missing from TCRdb's copy, which holds only in-frame ones; the method was immunoSEQ multiplex PCR. The repertoire holds about 120,000 clones, with around 81% as singletons. Sequencing was performed on PBMCs. The source is a woman aged 30 to 39 in good health and CMV-seronegative. Both conserved end residues are part of each CDR3.

cdr3_aa	v_call	j_call
CALGGEAYNEQFF	TRBV28	TRBJ2-1
CASSNSGHQPQHF	TRBV11-1	TRBJ1-5
CASTASGGGSGELFF	TRBV6-1	TRBJ2-2
CATSRVEEEETQYF	TRBV15	TRBJ2-5
CASSVYPGETQYF	TRBV9	TRBJ2-5
CAWSVGGQETQYF	TRBV30	TRBJ2-5
CASSGWTSGRVYQETQYF	TRBV7-2	TRBJ2-5
CASSYSIGGSRTQYF	TRBV6-5	TRBJ2-5
CASSFGAANTGELFF	TRBV28	TRBJ2-2
CASSFTGNEQFF	TRBV28	TRBJ2-1
CASSPDSIEQFF	TRBV7-9	TRBJ2-1
CASSQPGLAGTNEQFF	TRBV28	TRBJ2-1
CASSFAAGGLNEQFF	TRBV11-2	TRBJ2-1
CASSPLAGANEQFF	TRBV5-1	TRBJ2-1
CASSEDRIREQYF	TRBV10-1	TRBJ2-7
CASSFPYPNNEQFF	TRBV5-8	TRBJ2-1
CASSIRPSGGANEQFF	TRBV19	TRBJ2-1
CASSGWTSGRAYQETQYF	TRBV7-2	TRBJ2-5
CASSFQDSSDGYTF	TRBV7-9	TRBJ1-2
CAISERRPDEQYF	TRBV10-3	TRBJ2-7
CASSLEAGDTYEQYF	TRBV11-2	TRBJ2-7
CASSSGAMGGAYEQYF	TRBV27	TRBJ2-7
CASSLGSTSTDTQYF	TRBV7-7	TRBJ2-3
CASSPRLAGECYF	TRBV13	TRBJ2-3
CATSSRTGSGNTIYF	TRBV15	TRBJ1-3
CATSRGVPGAGTSNEQYF	TRBV27	TRBJ2-7
CASSPYSGTLSTDTQYF	TRBV7-9	TRBJ2-3
CASSPNDRGETQYF	TRBV7-3	TRBJ2-5
CASSQSGTYEQYF	TRBV4-1	TRBJ2-7
CASTPSGLSTEAFF	TRBV5-1	TRBJ1-1
CASSDAYGSGDTQYF	TRBV6-4	TRBJ2-3
CASSPDGGEQYF	TRBV7-9	.
CASSSLGQFYEQYF	TRBV11-2	TRBJ2-7
CASTDRLNQPQHF	TRBV27	TRBJ1-5
CASSGQGASRPYNEQFF	TRBV9	TRBJ2-1
CASSIGPPSYNEQFF	TRBV19	TRBJ2-1
CASSFLVGTVRTGELFF	TRBV27	TRBJ2-2
CASSLSHRDRSDGYTF	TRBV7-8	TRBJ1-2
CASSPTGTSGQETQYF	TRBV11-2	TRBJ2-5
CASSSSGDEKLFF	TRBV11-2	TRBJ1-4
CASSLMTTSTDTQYF	TRBV5-4	TRBJ2-3
CAWSVDLGQANQPQHF	TRBV30	TRBJ1-5
CASSPRLAGGRGAETQYF	TRBV14	TRBJ2-5
CASSPESRGNYNEQFF	TRBV5-1	TRBJ2-1
CASSLSHEAGARYEQYF	TRBV27	TRBJ2-7
CAITKTSTYEQYF	TRBV10-3	TRBJ2-7
CASSTGTEMNTEAFF	TRBV6-1	TRBJ1-1
CASSEFTWTEYEQYF	TRBV6-1	TRBJ2-7
CASSPDSGNTIYF	TRBV6-5	TRBJ1-3